This TCR beta chain is from a study of OX40 agonist ivuxolimab in advanced cancers. Study at large: It was permissible to have had prior anti-PD-1, anti-PD-L1 or anti-CTLA-4 therapy, and 40% had some.

Libraries were prepared by immunoSEQ multiplex PCR; TCRdb keeps only in-frame clonotypes and omits some of them. The sample records roughly 70,000 clones, more than 75% being singletons. Study observations and caveats: In the 0.1-3.0 mg/kg groups, partial responders showed among the lowest expansion.

Details on this clone: Its antigen is still unknown.

The CDR3 sequence is 13 residues long. Trimming cost V 3 bases and J 8 bases, with 13 bases left between them. Germline CDR1 is SGHTA and CDR2 is FQGNSA. The specimen comprised CD4+ or CD8+ T cells sorted from blood, sampled in a trial of the OX40 agonist ivuxolimab. The chain combines TRBV7-2 with TRBJ1-2, with D tentatively TRBD1 (5 bases). The sequence was collected from an adult with an advanced solid tumor such as melanoma, head and neck, liver or kidney cancer. DNA for the CDR3: TGTGCCAGCAGCTTGATCGGGGGGGAAGGCTACACCTTC. Protein: CASSLIGGEGYTF. Full variable domain (rest looked up from reference TRBV7-2 and TRBJ1-2): GAGVSQSPSNKVTEKGKDVELRCDPISGHTALYWYRQSLGQGLEFLIYFQGNSAPDKSGLPSDRFSAERTGGSVSTLTIQRTQQEDSAVYLCASSLIGGEGYTFGSGTRLTVV.